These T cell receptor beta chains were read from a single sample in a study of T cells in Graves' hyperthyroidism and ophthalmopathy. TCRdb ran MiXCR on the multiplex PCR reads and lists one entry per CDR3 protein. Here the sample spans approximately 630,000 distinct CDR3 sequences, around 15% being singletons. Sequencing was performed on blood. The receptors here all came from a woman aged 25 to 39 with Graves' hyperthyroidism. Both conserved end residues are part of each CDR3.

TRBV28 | CASSLGQVPNYGYTF
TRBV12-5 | CASGPGLNTEAFF
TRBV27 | CASSWSHQETQYF
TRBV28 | CASNLPDSRHTEAFF
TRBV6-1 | CASSQREGTDTQYF
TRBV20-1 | CSATKPQGPSYEQYF
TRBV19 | CASSSPRVTDTQYF
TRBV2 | CASSKAEGSDTQYF
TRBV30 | CAWSPQGGFYNEQFF
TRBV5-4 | CASSPPDSTGETQYF
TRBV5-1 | CASRTTVYTEAFF
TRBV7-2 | CASSLAAPDPPAGNTDTQYF
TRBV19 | CASSIPSGNSINEQFF
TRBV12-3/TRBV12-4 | CASSLGTGTGRHEQYF
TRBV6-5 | CASSYSGQQIYEQYF
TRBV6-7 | CASSYSPTREKTEAFF
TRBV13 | CASSPGLADSYEQYF
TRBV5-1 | CASTLAGFTDTQYF
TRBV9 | CASSVGGTTGELFF
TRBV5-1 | CASSSMGDTQYF
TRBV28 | CASSPWTGGAYEQYF
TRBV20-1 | CSARVGDFGHYGYTF
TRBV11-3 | CASSPSGSEQYF
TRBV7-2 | CASSPRTSGSREQYF
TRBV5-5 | CASSLLAGDQETQYF
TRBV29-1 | CSVDESGLAGFYSYNEQFF
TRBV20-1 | CSARVAAGRSSYNEQFF
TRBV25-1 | CASSEFFSNQPQHF
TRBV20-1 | CSALGGERDQVRETQYF
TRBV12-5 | CASGLAPGQLYGYTF
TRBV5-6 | CASSRGQGANWAEKLFF
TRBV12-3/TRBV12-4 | CASSFRDGNQPQHF
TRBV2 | CASTGTRTYNEQFF
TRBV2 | CASSRPRGGGPENEQYF